Following are 16 T cell receptor beta chains from one sample sequenced in a study of a mutant IDH1 vaccine in newly diagnosed glioma. Using immunoSEQ multiplex PCR, the repertoire was profiled, and TCRdb retains in-frame clones only, with some absent. This table holds around 100,000 clones, 82% found once. Regarding time point: baseline, week 1 (first vaccination visit). The sample's treatment: pre-vaccination baseline after standard-of-care therapy. The starting material was PBMCs, obtained from a glioma patient treated with radiotherapy, temozolomide or both. These receptors originate from a man aged 40-55 years with glioma. Some clones in this sample may be carry-over from other donors' samples.

V and J are TRBV6-1 and TRBJ1-1; D is unclear. CDR1 is MNHNS, CDR2 SASEGT, per germline. V was trimmed by 4 bases and J by 6 bases, leaving 15 bases between them. The CDR3 runs 14 residues. CDR3 amino acids: CASSVKLEGSEAFF. CDR3 DNA: TGTGCCAGCAGTGTAAAACTCGAGGGTTCTGAAGCTTTCTTT.

The chain combines TRBV30 with TRBJ1-1; D is unclear. Germline V CDR1 and CDR2: GTSNPN, SVGIG (reference sequence). The CDR3 consists of 12 residues. Trimming took 2 bases from V and 7 from J, leaving 11 bases between them. The CDR3 DNA reads as TGTGCCTGGAGTCTACAGAGCTTTGAAGCTTTCTTT. Translating it yields CAWSLQSFEAFF.

Regarding this clone: One end of the junction does not line up with germline, which may come from a read error. This chain connects TRBV9 to TRBJ2-7; D is uncertain. The CDR3 runs 10 residues. Germline V gives CDR1 SGDLS, CDR2 YYNGEE. CDR3 in amino acids: CASSRNCQVF. DNA for the CDR3: TGTGCCAGCAGCCGTAACTGTCAGGTCTTC.

In this sample, this clone turned up once. CDR3 nucleotide sequence: TGTGCCAGCAGTGAAGCAGGGACAGGGTACCACGAGCAGTACTTC. Amino acid sequence: CASSEAGTGYHEQYF. The chain joins TRBV25-1 to TRBJ2-7, with 9 positions matching TRBD1. The length of the CDR3 is 15 residues. V dropped 2 bases and J dropped 5; count of bases not matched to a gene: 7. Germline V gives CDR1 MGHDK, CDR2 SYGVNS.

This sequence joins TRBV6-5 and TRBJ2-3; 8 positions agree with TRBD1. V gave up 6 bases and J gave up 4 bases; unmatched junction bases: 3. Germline V CDR1 and CDR2: MNHEY, SVGAGI. The CDR3 spans 13 residues. CDR3 coding DNA: TGTGCCAGCAGGGGGACAGGTGCAGATACGCAGTATTTT. Its translation: CASRGTGADTQYF.

This clone appeared a few times. The V and J genes are TRBV6-6 and TRBJ2-7; D is ambiguous. CDR3 length equals 11 residues. V lost 2 bases, J lost 6 bases, and 5 bases lay in between. Germline CDR1 and CDR2: MNHNY and SVGAGI (reference sequence). In DNA form, the CDR3 reads TGTGCCAGCAGTTACAGATCCGAGCAGTACTTC. Amino acid sequence: CASSYRSEQYF.

The V and J genes are TRBV2 and TRBJ1-5; D is perhaps TRBD1 (5 bases). V lost 6 bases and J lost 7, with 16 bases in between. Germline V CDR1 and CDR2: SNHLY, FYNNEI. This CDR3 has 14 residues. CDR3 DNA sequence: TGTGCCAGCAGCGCCCCCCCCAGGGACCAGCCCCAGCATTTT. Translated: CASSAPPRDQPQHF.

This rearrangement joins TRBV25-1 to TRBJ2-5, with 8 positions matching TRBD2. The CDR3 covers 15 residues. Germline CDR1 and CDR2: MGHDK and SYGVNS. Germline trimming cut 10 bases from V and 2 bases from J; bases unmatched to any gene: 12. This CDR3 is CATSRGVGGQETQYF. The CDR3 nucleotides read TGTGCCACCTCGCGGGGGGTAGGGGGTCAAGAGACCCAGTACTTC.

V gene TRBV7-9 combines with J gene TRBJ1-1, with D perhaps TRBD1 (5 bases). This CDR3 is built from 14 residues. Germline loops: CDR1 SEHNR, CDR2 FQNEAQ (reference sequence). The ends were cut back, 3 bases at V and 1 base at J, with 9 bases in the middle. CDR3 residues: CASSLNQGNTEAFF. In DNA, the CDR3 is TGTGCCAGCAGCTTGAATCAGGGGAACACTGAAGCTTTCTTT.

The gene calls are TRBV7-9 and TRBJ1-1; 8 bases map to TRBD1. V lost 4 bases and J lost 7; bases outside the gene matches: 8. Per the germline V gene, CDR1 is SEHNR and CDR2 is FQNEAQ (reference sequence). The CDR3 is made up of 14 amino acids. The CDR3 region has the DNA TGTGCCAGCAGCTCGCGCCAGGGGGCGGGTGAAGCTTTCTTT. It is translated as CASSSRQGAGEAFF.

This chain connects TRBV7-9 to TRBJ2-7; maybe TRBD1 (5 bases). The V gene lost 5 bases and the J gene lost 11 bases, with 16 bases spanning the gap. The CDR3 is made up of 12 amino acids. The germline V gene has CDR1 SEHNR and CDR2 FQNEAQ (reference sequence). The CDR3 loop reads CASSPTIGEKYF. The CDR3 coding sequence is TGTGCCAGCAGCCCAACGATAGGGGAAAAGTACTTC.

The chain's CDR3 is CASSYPGSVNTEAFF. The DNA of the CDR3 is TGTGCCAGCAGTTACCCAGGGTCCGTGAACACTGAAGCTTTCTTT. The chain combines TRBV6-5 with TRBJ1-1, with a possible D match to TRBD1 (5 bases). Germline CDR1 MNHEY, CDR2 SVGAGI. The CDR3 totals 15 residues. Trimming pared 2 bases from V and 0 bases from J, leaving 10 bases between.

The rearrangement joins TRBV29-1 to TRBJ2-2, with a tentative D call TRBD1 (6 bases). V was pared by 1 base and J by 0 bases, with 9 bases between. Germline CDR1 and CDR2: SQVTM and ANQGSEA. The CDR3 length is 15 residues. CDR3 amino acids: CSVEVGATNTGELFF. The CDR3 nucleotides are TGCAGCGTTGAAGTGGGGGCGACGAACACCGGGGAGCTGTTTTTT.

The V call is TRBV29-1, the J call TRBJ2-1; no reliable D call. Germline V gene data show CDR1 as SQVTM and CDR2 as ANQGSEA. There are 11 residues in the CDR3. Trimming left V 3 bases short and J 7 bases short, with 7 bases between. The CDR3 protein is CSVEMGNEQFF. The DNA for the CDR3 is TGCAGCGTTGAGATGGGGAATGAGCAGTTCTTC.

This clone was counted once. The chain has TRBV4-1 and TRBJ1-6, with D perhaps TRBD1 (5 bases). In germline, CDR1 is MGHRA, CDR2 YSYEKL. Trimming removed 0 bases from V and 7 bases from J, with 10 bases in between. The CDR3 has 15 amino acids. The CDR3 here is CASSQDQGKNSPLHF. CDR3 in DNA: TGCGCCAGCAGCCAAGATCAGGGTAAGAATTCACCCCTCCACTTT.

The chain employs TRBV6-1 and TRBJ1-5; the D gene is possibly TRBD1 (5 bases). CDR3 length: 15 residues. The ends were cut back, 6 bases at V and 5 bases at J, with 17 bases in the middle. Germline V gives CDR1 MNHNS, CDR2 SASEGT. The CDR3 sequence is CASRGLKGSHQPQHF. In DNA form, the CDR3 reads TGTGCCAGCAGAGGGTTAAAGGGGTCTCATCAGCCCCAGCATTTT.